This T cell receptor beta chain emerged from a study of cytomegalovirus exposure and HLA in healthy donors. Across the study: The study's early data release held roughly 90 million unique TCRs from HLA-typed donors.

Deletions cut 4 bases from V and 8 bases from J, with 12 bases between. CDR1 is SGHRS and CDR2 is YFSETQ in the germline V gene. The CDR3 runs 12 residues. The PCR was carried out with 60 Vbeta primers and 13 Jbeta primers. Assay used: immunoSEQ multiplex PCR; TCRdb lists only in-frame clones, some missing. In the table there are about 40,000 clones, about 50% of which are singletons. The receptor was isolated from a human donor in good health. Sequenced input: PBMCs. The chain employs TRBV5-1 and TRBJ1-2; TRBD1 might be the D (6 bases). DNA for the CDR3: TGCGCCAGCAGCATCAACAGGGAAGGCTACACCTTC. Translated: CASSINREGYTF. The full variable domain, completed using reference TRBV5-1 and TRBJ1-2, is KAGVTQTPRYLIKTRGQQVTLSCSPISGHRSVSWYQQTPGQGLQFLFEYFSETQRNKGNFPGRFSGRQFSNSRSEMNVSTLELGDSALYLCASSINREGYTFGSGTRLTVV.